This T cell receptor (beta chain) emerged from a study of Graves' ophthalmopathy and Graves' hyperthyroidism (dated by TCRdb to 2016 to 2019). General notes on the study: Peripheral blood was collected at initial diagnosis, before any treatment. The 75 to 100 discovery patients were randomly split 7:3 into training and test sets. In five or six hyperthyroidism patients, the T-cell repertoire of thyroid tissue was compared with the T-cell repertoire of blood. A discovery set of about a hundred patients (43 ophthalmopathy, 57 stable hyperthyroidism) was enrolled to explore V-J signatures distinguishing ophthalmopathy from hyperthyroidism. After sampling, hyperthyroidism patients received methimazole starting at 30 mg daily, and ophthalmopathy patients received high-dose intravenous methylprednisolone. In total, over 130 blood samples were TCR-sequenced: under 45 ophthalmopathy, under 80 hyperthyroidism and roughly 17 hyperthyroidism-to-ophthalmopathy patients. The independent validation cohort included under 20 hyperthyroidism patients plus 17 patients who later progressed from hyperthyroidism to ophthalmopathy. TCR beta repertoire signatures were used to distinguish Graves' ophthalmopathy from Graves' hyperthyroidism and to predict progression to ophthalmopathy.

The CDR3 holds 14 amino acids from the cysteine to the phenylalanine. Only the CDR3 DNA is retained, 42 bases long and in frame from the first base. V is shortened by 4 bases, J by 9 bases, and the region joining them spans 16 bases. CDR1 and CDR2 were assigned from the germline V gene (reference sequence) as DFQATT and SNEGSKA. A remark on this clonotype: Its antigen has not been determined. Qualities for individual bases were not recorded, and no much larger clone is one base off.

TCR beta CDR3 regions were amplified from RNA transcripts for repertoire sequencing. The first round of RT-PCR was done with HTBI primers and the Qiagen OneStep RT-PCR kit, and was followed by a second round of multiplex PCR, then size selection and purification. The libraries underwent paired-end sequencing with 100 bp reads on an Illumina HiSeq2000. As for the original processing: SOAPnuke was used for read processing, and reads with adapters, uncalled bases, a mean Phred below 15, or no exact constant-primer or identifier match were discarded. COPE v1.2.5 was used to merge high-quality paired reads. Clonotypes were defined as unique nucleotide sequences and were aligned to IMGT TRB V, D and J references using MiTCR v1.1. The analysis was limited to V-J combinations with a frequency above 0.0001, which together covered 99.2% of repertoires. A TCR clonal expansion and chaos score per V-J combination was defined as the ratio of F50 clonal expansion to chaos observed in the TCRdist matrix. Welch's t-statistics and random forest were used to reduce the features to 10 to 15 V-J combinations, which were then used as input to a naive Bayes classifier. The similarity between thyroid and blood repertoires was quantified using the Morisita-Horn index. The public reads were quality trimmed at Q25 with fastp and then assembled into clones with MiXCR by TCRdb, keeping productive beta chains. CDR3 protein sequences are deduplicated, and each keeps its most common genes and DNA. TCRdb, rather than the study authors, made the V and J calls. For this sample the table gives 400,000 to 450,000 distinct CDR3 sequences, of which approximately 21% were detected only once. The ten largest clones represent approximately 3.2% of the sample.

Stable hyperthyroidism was defined as no progression to ophthalmopathy within 18 months of follow-up. Hyperthyroidism patients were newly diagnosed, with disease duration under 2 months, and aged 18 to 65 years. Patients were excluded if they had other autoimmune diseases, uncontrolled infections, pregnancy or lactation. Diagnosis relied on clinical symptoms, serum thyroxine, TRAb, thyroid ultrasound and orbital computed tomography. PBMCs were isolated from about 9.1 ml of fresh peripheral blood by Ficoll-Paque density gradient centrifugation. Trizol reagent was used to extract the total RNA, and its quality was then checked on an Agilent 2100 Bioanalyzer. The investigation overall reported the following: No statistical method was used to predetermine the sample size, and group allocation was not hidden from the investigators. In cross-validation, the 13-signature model distinguished ophthalmopathy from stable hyperthyroidism with about 90% sensitivity and approximately 81% specificity, and in the test set the corresponding values were around 80% and 75%. In validation, the model predicted ophthalmopathy progression with 70.59% sensitivity and 72.22% specificity; 12 predicted patients were CT-confirmed with GO in a median of around 6.5 months. Most expanded thyroid clonotypes with a frequency above 0.001 also appeared in blood, which suggests that blood repertoires may reflect the immune response in the thyroid.

Sequencing used peripheral blood. This receptor chain uses TRBV20-1 and TRBJ1-6; the D gene cannot be named for sure. This clonotype was sampled from a woman aged 18-29 years with stable Graves' hyperthyroidism. Donor details come from another sample of the same person, matched by shared clones. The CDR3 amino acid sequence is: CSAKSPRAASPLHF. The nucleotide sequence reads as follows: TGCAGTGCTAAGTCTCCTCGGGCCGCTTCACCCCTCCACTTT.